This record covers a single T cell receptor (beta chain). Its target is unknown. The ends were cut back, 4 bases at V and 7 bases at J, with 14 bases in the middle. This CDR3 is built from 13 residues. Germline V lookup: CDR1 SQVTM, CDR2 ANQGSEA. The repertoire was sequenced with immunoSEQ multiplex PCR; TCRdb's copy has only in-frame clones and lacks some. This sample has 43,000 or so clones, with about nine tenths found just once. This entry belongs to a study of PD-1 blockade in classical Hodgkin lymphoma. About the research overall: Patients in the cohort were put on intravenous nivolumab, 3 mg/kg every 2 weeks.

Whole-study findings and limits: Prior to therapy, complete responders displayed diversity much like that of newly diagnosed patients. At C4D1, TCR diversity had climbed significantly for CD4+ cells, though not for CD8+ cells. The causes of the repertoire differences, possibly disease activity or prior therapy, remain undefined.

There was relapse after autologous stem cell transplantation in every patient, and there was variation in brentuximab vedotin exposure. The specimen was peripheral blood mononuclear cells (PBMCs), collected at baseline. The V and J genes are TRBV29-1 and TRBJ2-4; weak D call: TRBD1 (6 bases). The TCR originated in a human donor with classical Hodgkin lymphoma. CDR3 bases: TGCAGCGTTGGGACAGTCGATATTAACATTCAGTACTTC. Amino acids: CSVGTVDINIQYF.